The 14 T cell receptor beta chains in this list originate from one sample, sequenced in a study of T cell changes during pregnancy in multiple sclerosis. The assay was immunoSEQ multiplex PCR, and TCRdb's table has in-frame clones only and misses some. Of 100,000 or so clones in the sample, approximately 94% were seen once. Sequences were derived from peripheral blood, sampled in the second trimester of pregnancy. These TCRs come from a female donor with multiple sclerosis, enrolled in a pregnancy study.

The chain combines TRBV6-6 with TRBJ2-7; TRBD1 might be the D (6 bases). This CDR3 contains 13 residues. Germline V lookup: CDR1 MNHNY, CDR2 SVGAGI (reference sequence). Trimming took off 2 bases at V and 7 bases at J, with 12 bases between the two ends. In nucleotides, the CDR3 is TGTGCCAGCAGTTACGAGTCCGGGACAGAGCAGTACTTC. It yields the protein CASSYESGTEQYF.

The chain carries TRBV5-6 and TRBJ2-3; TRBD2 matches 9 bases. The V gene's germline CDR1 is SGHDT and CDR2 YYEEEE. This CDR3 contains 15 residues. Germline trimming cut 4 bases from V and 8 bases from J; bases unmatched to any gene: 11. The CDR3 region is CASSQPSGTYGTQYF. In DNA, the CDR3 is TGTGCCAGCAGCCAACCTAGCGGGACCTATGGTACGCAGTATTTT.

This clone was counted only a few times. This chain connects TRBV9 to TRBJ1-1; a possible D gene is TRBD1 (5 bases). This CDR3 is 14 amino acids long. The germline V gene encodes CDR1 SGDLS and CDR2 YYNGEE. Trimming left V 0 bases short and J 3 bases short, with 9 bases between. The CDR3: CASSVAGKDTEAFF. As DNA, the CDR3 is TGTGCCAGCAGCGTAGCAGGGAAGGACACTGAAGCTTTCTTT.

This rearrangement joins TRBV1 to TRBJ2-1; TRBD2 is taken as the D call from the table, unchecked against the DNA. TRBV1 is designated a pseudogene. This CDR3 spans 16 amino acids. As DNA, the CDR3 is TGCACCAGCAGCCAAGAGAGGGCGGCGAACGACAATGAGCAGTTCTTC. Amino acids: CTSSQERAANDNEQFF.

The chain links TRBV10-3 to TRBJ2-1, with D perhaps TRBD2 (7 bases). V was cut by 8 bases and J by 8 bases, with 19 bases left in between. The germline V gene has CDR1 ENHRY and CDR2 SYGVKD. This CDR3 is 14 amino acids long. This CDR3 is CAIRGAPPADEQFF. DNA of the CDR3: TGTGCCATCCGGGGGGCCCCCCCAGCGGATGAGCAGTTCTTC.

CDR3 bases: TGTGCCAGCGGCGGGACAGGGGGATACTCCTACGAGCAGTACTTC. It is translated as CASGGTGGYSYEQYF. The gene calls are TRBV6-1 and TRBJ2-7, with TRBD1 matching 11 bases. This CDR3 comprises 15 residues. The V segment lost 8 bases and the J segment 0 bases; nucleotides outside the gene matches: 6. The germline CDR1 and CDR2 sequences are MNHNS and SASEGT.

The chain joins TRBV5-1 to TRBJ2-5; 7 bases fit TRBD1. The CDR3 sequence is 14 residues long. The V segment lost 4 bases and the J segment 4 bases; nucleotides outside the gene matches: 7. CDR1 and CDR2 (germline): SGHRS, YFSETQ. The CDR3 is CASSHRGRGETQYF. CDR3 nucleotides: TGCGCCAGCAGCCACAGGGGAAGAGGAGAGACCCAGTACTTC.

The chain joins TRBV6-4 to TRBJ2-2; maybe TRBD1 (6 bases). The germline gives CDR1 MRHNA, CDR2 SNTAGT. This CDR3 has 17 residues. Deletions cut 5 bases from V and 0 bases from J, with 16 bases between. The CDR3 here is CASSLSVGQANTGELFF. In DNA form, the CDR3 reads TGTGCCAGCAGTCTCTCGGTGGGACAAGCGAACACCGGGGAGCTGTTTTTT.

V is TRBV6-5 and J is TRBJ1-3; D remains unclear. Germline V lookup: CDR1 MNHEY, CDR2 SVGAGI. This CDR3 is built from 16 residues. The V end lost 4 bases, the J end lost 2 bases, and 15 bases lay between the germline ends. The CDR3 DNA reads as TGTGCCAGCAGTTCCGGGAGCTCCTCGGCTGGAAACACCATATATTTT. Encoded protein: CASSSGSSSAGNTIYF.

The J gene is TRBJ2-3, the V gene TRBV29-1; 9 bases fit TRBD2. With 4 bases clipped from V and 3 bases from J, the junction kept 5 bases outside the gene matches. CDR3 length: 14 amino acids. Germline V gene sequence: CDR1 SQVTM, CDR2 ANQGSEA. The CDR3 nucleotides are TGCAGCGTTGGAGCGGGGGGCTGGACAGATACGCAGTATTTT. Amino acid sequence: CSVGAGGWTDTQYF.

This chain joins TRBV7-3 and TRBJ2-1; D not resolved. The CDR3 extends over 15 amino acids. V lost 2 bases and J 6 bases, leaving 14 bases between the germline ends. Germline CDR1 reads SGHTA; CDR2 reads FQGTGA. The CDR3 bases are TGTGCCAGCAGCTTACCACGAGCTGGTTCCAATGAGCAGTTCTTC. It yields the protein CASSLPRAGSNEQFF.

The chain uses TRBV7-2 and TRBJ2-7, with 8 bases fitting TRBD1. Germline assignment: CDR1 SGHTA and CDR2 FQGNSA. The CDR3 has 14 residues. The junction had 6 bases not matched to a gene; V was cut back by 5 bases and J by 3 bases. The CDR3 here is CASSDRDRFYEQYF. Here the CDR3 DNA reads TGTGCCAGCAGCGACAGGGACAGGTTCTACGAGCAGTACTTC. Supplemented by reference TRBV7-2 and TRBJ2-7, the full variable domain reads GAGVSQSPSNKVTEKGKDVELRCDPISGHTALYWYRQSLGQGLEFLIYFQGNSAPDKSGLPSDRFSAERTGGSVSTLTIQRTQQEDSAVYLCASSDRDRFYEQYFGPGTRLTVT.

The chain has TRBV18 and TRBJ1-1; 10 bases align to TRBD1. The germline gives CDR1 KGHSH, CDR2 LQKENI. The CDR3 runs 14 residues. V shed 4 bases and J 3 bases; nucleotides not matched to a gene: 2. The CDR3 sequence: CASSQGTGDTEAFF. CDR3 nucleotide sequence: TGTGCCAGCTCACAAGGGACAGGGGACACTGAAGCTTTCTTT.

The V and J genes are TRBV7-9 and TRBJ2-7; D unclear. The V gene's germline CDR1 is SEHNR and CDR2 FQNEAQ (reference sequence). This CDR3 spans 12 amino acids. With 5 bases removed from V and 7 bases from J, the gap between germline ends came to 12 bases. The CDR3, as DNA: TGTGCCAGCAGCGGTAGAACGTCTGAGCAGTACTTC. Its protein is CASSGRTSEQYF.